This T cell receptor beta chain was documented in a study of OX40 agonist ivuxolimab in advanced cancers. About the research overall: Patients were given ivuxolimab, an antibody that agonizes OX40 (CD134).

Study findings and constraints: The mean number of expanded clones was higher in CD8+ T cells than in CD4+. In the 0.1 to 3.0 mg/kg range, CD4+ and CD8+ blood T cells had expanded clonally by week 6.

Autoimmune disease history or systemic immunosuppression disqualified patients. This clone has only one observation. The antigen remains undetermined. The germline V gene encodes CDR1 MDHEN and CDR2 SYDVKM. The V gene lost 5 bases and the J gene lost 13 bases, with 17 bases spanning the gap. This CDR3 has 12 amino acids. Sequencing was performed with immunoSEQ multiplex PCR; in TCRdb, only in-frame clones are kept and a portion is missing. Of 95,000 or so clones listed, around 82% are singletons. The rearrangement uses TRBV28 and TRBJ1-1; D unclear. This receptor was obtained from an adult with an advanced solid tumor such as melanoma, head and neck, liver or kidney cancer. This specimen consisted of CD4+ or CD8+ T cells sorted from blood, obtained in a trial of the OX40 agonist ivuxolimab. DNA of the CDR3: TGTGCCAGCAGTCTAAGCCGGGCCCCAGGTTTCTTT. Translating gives CASSLSRAPGFF.